This paragraph covers one TCR beta chain sequence. The entry originates in a study of blood T cell repertoires in COVID-19. Clones were sequenced by immunoSEQ multiplex PCR, and TCRdb holds only the in-frame ones, with some missing. Of under 250,000 clones in the sample, more than 85% were seen once. This sequence originates from a woman aged 70 to 79 with active or convalescent COVID-19. Sequenced input: peripheral blood.

CDR3 in amino acids: CASREGISSNEKLFF. CDR3 DNA sequence: TGTGCCAGCAGGGAGGGCATATCTAGTAATGAAAAACTGTTTTTT. The chain employs TRBV25-1 and TRBJ1-4; D gene unclear. The germline gives CDR1 MGHDK, CDR2 SYGVNS. The CDR3 sequence is 15 residues long. Trimming cost V 6 bases and J 4 bases, with 15 bases left between them.